These T cell receptor beta chains were read from a single sample in a study of identical twins. TCRdb redid the calling of the 5' RACE reads with MiXCR, one entry per CDR3 protein. The profile shows approximately 590,000 distinct CDR3 sequences, roughly 9.5% of them singletons. This sample also belongs to another study, concerning yellow fever vaccine responses in identical twins.

Input material: PBMCs. The receptors stem from a woman aged 18-29 years in good health. CDR3s include the opening cysteine and the closing phenylalanine or tryptophan. The order of the fields is J gene, V gene, D gene, clone size, CDR3 DNA, CDR3 protein. A D gene is named only where the DNA matches it firmly. Expanded clones are given a class, and other clones once, few, many or no size at all.

>TRBJ1-1|TRBV3-1|NA|many
TGTGCCAGCAGCCAGACGGCAGAAGAAGCTTTCTTT
CASSQTAEEAFF
>TRBJ2-5|TRBV27|TRBD2|NA
TGTGCCAGCAGGAGGCGGGGGGGACAAGAGACCCAGTACTTC
CASRRRGGQETQYF
>TRBJ2-3|TRBV10-2|NA|many
TGCGCCAGCAGTGAGTTGGCAGATACGCAGTATTTT
CASSELADTQYF
>TRBJ2-2|TRBV12-3/TRBV12-4|TRBD2|many
TGTGCCAGCAGTTACAAAGCGGGACTCAACACCGGGGAGCTGTTTTTT
CASSYKAGLNTGELFF
>TRBJ2-1|TRBV11-2|NA|NA
TGTGCCAGCAGCCTAGAAGAGTTCAATGAGCAGTTCTTC
CASSLEEFNEQFF
>TRBJ2-1|TRBV20-1|NA|NA
TGCAGTACCCTAGAAGACGAGTACAATGAGCAGTTCTTC
CSTLEDEYNEQFF
>TRBJ2-1|TRBV6-2/TRBV6-3|TRBD2|NA
TGTGCCAGCAGTTACTCCCCCGGGGGGTCCTACAATGAGCAGTTCTTC
CASSYSPGGSYNEQFF
>TRBJ2-2|TRBV19|TRBD2|NA
TGTGCCAGCAAAGAACAACGGGACTATAACACCGGGGAGCTGTTTTTT
CASKEQRDYNTGELFF
>TRBJ2-2|TRBV4-2|NA|NA
TGTGCCAGCAGCCAAGACGGACTGCTGACCGGGGAGCTGTTTTTT
CASSQDGLLTGELFF
>TRBJ2-3|TRBV29-1|NA|few
TGCAGCGTCAGGGACCTCTTCACAGATACGCAGTATTTT
CSVRDLFTDTQYF
>TRBJ1-6|TRBV6-5|NA|few
TGTGCCAGCAGTTACCGGCCCTATAATTCACCCCTCCACTTT
CASSYRPYNSPLHF
>TRBJ2-7|TRBV3-1|TRBD2|many
TGTGCCAGCAGCCACGAGCGGGGGACTATGTGGGAGCAGTACTTC
CASSHERGTMWEQYF
>TRBJ1-1|TRBV6-2/TRBV6-3|NA|many
TGTGCCAGCAGTTACTCTTCCGGTCAGGGCAGCATGAACACTGAAGCTTTCTTT
CASSYSSGQGSMNTEAFF
>TRBJ2-3|TRBV3-1|NA|NA
TGTGCCAGCAGCCAAGATCTACGGGTCGATAGCACAGATACGCAGTATTTT
CASSQDLRVDSTDTQYF
>TRBJ2-1|TRBV9|TRBD2|many
TGTGCCAGCAGCGCCCAGGTATGTAGCGGGTGCTACAATGAGCAGTTCTTC
CASSAQVCSGCYNEQFF
>TRBJ1-2|TRBV3-1|NA|NA
TGTGCCAGCAGCCACAGGGCTCACTATGGCTACACCTTC
CASSHRAHYGYTF
>TRBJ2-7|TRBV20-1|NA|NA
TGCAGTGCTAGAGGTGAATCCCGCTACGAGCAGTACTTC
CSARGESRYEQYF
>TRBJ2-7|TRBV25-1|NA|few
TGTGCCAGCAGTGATTTCGGGACAAGTTACGAGCAGTACTTC
CASSDFGTSYEQYF
>TRBJ2-5|TRBV25-1|TRBD2|few
TGTGCCAGCAGTGCGAACGGGGGGAGGGAGACCCAGTACTTC
CASSANGGRETQYF
>TRBJ2-7|TRBV4-3|TRBD2|NA
TGCGCCAGCAGCCAACGGACTAGCGGGGCCTACGAGCAGTACTTC
CASSQRTSGAYEQYF
>TRBJ2-7|TRBV25-1|TRBD2|few
TGTGCCAGCAGTGCTACTAGCGGGAGGGGCGAGCAGTACTTC
CASSATSGRGEQYF
>TRBJ2-1|TRBV29-1|TRBD2|many
TGCAGCGTTGTGGGGGGGGTTGGTGAGCAGTTCTTC
CSVVGGVGEQFF
>TRBJ2-1|TRBV20-1|NA|many
TGCAGTGTCACAGAGAGCGGTCTCAATGAGCAGTTCTTC
CSVTESGLNEQFF
>TRBJ2-7|TRBV7-2|TRBD2|many
TGTGCCAGCAGCCTGTCTAGCGGGGGGGCGAAAGAGCAGTACTTC
CASSLSSGGAKEQYF
>TRBJ2-1|TRBV15|NA|NA
TGTGCCACCAGCAGAGATCAAGGGGCGTACAATGAGCAGTTCTTC
CATSRDQGAYNEQFF
>TRBJ2-2|TRBV29-1|NA|NA
TGCAGCGCCGGGCCAACCGCCGGGGAGCTGTTTTTT
CSAGPTAGELFF
>TRBJ1-4|TRBV7-9|NA|NA
TGTGCCAGCAGCTTAGCGGGCACAGGAAGAAATGAAAAACTGTTTTTT
CASSLAGTGRNEKLFF
>TRBJ2-1|TRBV7-6|TRBD1|NA
TGTGCCAGCAGCTTAGCAAAAGGGGGCGCCTACAATGAGCAGTTCTTC
CASSLAKGGAYNEQFF
>TRBJ2-1|TRBV14|TRBD2|many
TGTGCCAGCAGCCAACTAGCGGGCAGCTCCTACAATGAGCAGTTCTTC
CASSQLAGSSYNEQFF
>TRBJ2-1|TRBV3-1|NA|few
TGTGCCAGCAGCCATGGTATACAGGGTCTCACCTACAATGAGCAGTTCTTC
CASSHGIQGLTYNEQFF
>TRBJ2-7|TRBV24-1|NA|few
TGTGCCAACTGGGGGGCGGACACGTACTACGAGCAGTACTTC
CANWGADTYYEQYF
>TRBJ2-3|TRBV5-1|TRBD2|NA
TGCGCCAGCGCTCCGGGACTAGCGAGAAGCACAGATACGCAGTATTTT
CASAPGLARSTDTQYF
>TRBJ2-3|TRBV29-1|TRBD2|many
TGCAGCGTTGAAGATTGGGTAGCGGGAGGTTCAGATACGCAGTATTTT
CSVEDWVAGGSDTQYF
>TRBJ2-2|TRBV28|NA|NA
TGTGCCAGCAGTTTCAATCCAGTGACTAAGAACACCGGGGAGCTGTTTTTT
CASSFNPVTKNTGELFF
>TRBJ2-5|TRBV7-2|NA|NA
TGTGCCAGCAGCTTAACCCGGGAACCGTTAGAGACCCAGTACTTC
CASSLTREPLETQYF
>TRBJ1-5|TRBV11-1|NA|many
TGTGCCAGCAGCTTGGGGGGCAGCCAGCCCCAGCATTTT
CASSLGGSQPQHF
>TRBJ2-6|TRBV12-3/TRBV12-4|NA|few
TGTGCCAGCAGCGCATACAGGGCTGGGGCCAACGTCCTGACTTTC
CASSAYRAGANVLTF
>TRBJ1-5|TRBV29-1|NA|few
TGCAGCGTTCGTTGGGGGTTGGGTGAGCCCCAGCATTTT
CSVRWGLGEPQHF
>TRBJ2-3|TRBV24-1|NA|few
TGTGCCACCAGTGATTTTCCCCCGGGACAAGGTATGAGCACAGATACGCAGTATTTT
CATSDFPPGQGMSTDTQYF
>TRBJ2-7|TRBV10-3|NA|many
TGTGCCATCAGTGAGTCGGGCAAGTCCTACGAGCAGTACTTC
CAISESGKSYEQYF
>TRBJ1-6|TRBV28|TRBD1|NA
TGTGCCAGCAGTTTATCCCACCCTGGACAGGGTAGTTCACCCCTCCACTTT
CASSLSHPGQGSSPLHF
>TRBJ2-1|TRBV27|NA|few
TGTGCCAGCAGTCCGTTAGCAGTACTCTCCTACAATGAGCAGTTCTTC
CASSPLAVLSYNEQFF
>TRBJ2-1|TRBV20-1|TRBD2|NA
TGCAGTGCTAGACTTGGACTAGCAGACGATTCCTACAATGAGCAGTTCTTC
CSARLGLADDSYNEQFF
>TRBJ2-2|TRBV2|TRBD2|few
TGTGCCAGCAGAGAGCGGGGGGTAAACACCGGGGAGCTGTTTTTT
CASRERGVNTGELFF
>TRBJ1-1|TRBV5-1|NA|NA
TGCGCCAGCAGCGTGGCGGGAGCTGACACTGAAGCTTTCTTT
CASSVAGADTEAFF
>TRBJ2-7|TRBV5-1|TRBD2|NA
TGCGCCAGCAGCCGGGGGACTAGCGGGGGGGTAACCAACTCCTACGAGCAGTACTTC
CASSRGTSGGVTNSYEQYF
>TRBJ2-4|TRBV6-6|NA|NA
TGTGCCGGGGCTAGGGCCAGCCAAGACATTCAGTACTTC
CAGARASQDIQYF
>TRBJ1-5|TRBV7-9|NA|NA
TGTGCCAGCAGCTTCGGAGGGCACAACAATCAGCCCCAGCATTTT
CASSFGGHNNQPQHF
>TRBJ2-5|TRBV10-3|TRBD2|few
TGTGCCATCAGATCACTAGCGGGGGAAGAGACCCAGTACTTC
CAIRSLAGEETQYF
>TRBJ2-3|TRBV25-1|NA|NA
TGTGCCAGCAGTGAATATTGGGGACAGCTCTCACTAGCGACCACAGATACGCAGTATTTT
CASSEYWGQLSLATTDTQYF
>TRBJ1-1|TRBV29-1|NA|NA
TGCAGCGTTTTGGGGGGCGCTGAAGCTTTCTTT
CSVLGGAEAFF
>TRBJ2-1|TRBV20-1|NA|many
TGCAGTGGCTCGGTCGGGAGCTACAATGAGCAGTTCTTC
CSGSVGSYNEQFF
>TRBJ2-5|TRBV12-3/TRBV12-4|TRBD1|few
TGTGCCAGCAGTTCGGGACAGGGTGTGAGGGAGACCCAGTACTTC
CASSSGQGVRETQYF